This T cell receptor (beta chain) was sequenced in a study of blood T cell repertoires in COVID-19. About the research overall: Whether acute or convalescent, the COVID-19 samples came from the United States, Italy and Spain. The cDNA or gDNA used as material had been derived from T cells, B-cell-depleted T cells, or PBMCs.

The CDR3 extends over 14 amino acids. The germline V gene encodes CDR1 MNHEY and CDR2 SVGAGI. The V segment lost 6 bases and the J segment 8 bases; nucleotides outside the gene matches: 11. Authors' data handling: Using reference gene primer amplification, nucleated cell counts were estimated. Generated by immunoSEQ multiplex PCR, the TCRdb table keeps only in-frame clones and is missing some. The D gene and trimming were derived from the DNA, and the V and J assignments and clone size from that table. The sample shows 250,000 to 400,000 clones, about nine tenths of them seen only once. Enrolment of Seattle patients took place during active infection, and they were followed longitudinally.

The V and J genes are TRBV6-5 and TRBJ2-7; 9 nucleotides agree with TRBD1. This clonotype originated in a woman aged 30 to 39 with COVID-19, enrolled during active disease. The sequencing input was peripheral blood. CDR3 sequence (DNA): TGTGCCAGCAGGGCCAGGGGACAGGGCATTAAGCAGTACTTC. This encodes CASRARGQGIKQYF.